Sequencing of this T cell receptor beta chain was carried out in a study of blood T cells in healthy people across ages. Study-level points and caveats: It was not possible, with unsorted PBMCs, to conclusively compare naive and antigen-experienced cells.

This CDR3 contains 18 residues. Each donor's blood draw was around 9.2 milliliters of peripheral blood. It was with a sample-barcoded 5' primer and a J-beta primer mix that a second PCR of about 6 to 11 cycles was run. A single record per CDR3 protein comes from TCRdb applying MiXCR to the 5' RACE reads. The data hold 580,000 or so distinct CDR3 sequences, with around 48% observed a single time. As for this clonotype: Its antigen is not known.

The specimen was blood. This TCR came from an elderly man in good health. J is TRBJ2-7 and V is TRBV21-1; the D segment call TRBD1 is taken from the table without a DNA check. TRBV21-1 is noted as a pseudogene. The CDR3 DNA sequence: TGTGCCAGCAGCAAAGTAGGGGGTCGAATAGCGGCTGCCTACGAGCAGTACTTC. Translated: CASSKVGGRIAAAYEQYF.